The source of this TCR beta chain is a study of blood T cell repertoires in COVID-19. Clones were sequenced by immunoSEQ multiplex PCR, and TCRdb holds only the in-frame ones, with some missing. The sample holds about 260,000 clones, around nine tenths seen once. The CDR3 has 14 amino acids. With 10 bases removed from V and 3 bases from J, the gap between germline ends came to 17 bases. Looked up from germline, CDR1 is MNHEY and CDR2 is SMNVEV (reference sequence). Specimen: peripheral blood. The V call is TRBV27, the J call TRBJ2-3, with D unclear. The TCR sequence derives from a man in his forties or fifties who had recovered from COVID-19. CDR3 sequence reads: CATFQHGGTDTQYF. CDR3 nucleotides: TGTGCCACCTTCCAACACGGCGGTACAGATACGCAGTATTTT.